This TCR beta chain was retrieved from a study of T cells in localized non-small cell lung cancer. Broader study findings: Owing to sequencing of a solitary tumor region, heterogeneity cannot be discounted.

A remark on this clone: Its antigen is not known.

Germline-derived CDR1 and CDR2 are SGHTA and FQGNSA. The CDR3 loop spans 13 amino acids. Trimming shortened V by 5 bases and J by 0 bases, and 8 bases separated the two germline ends. Libraries were prepared by immunoSEQ multiplex PCR; TCRdb keeps only in-frame clonotypes and omits some of them. Among around 90,000 clones listed, around 80% were seen once. This clonotype originated in a man aged 35 to 69 with stage II squamous cell lung carcinoma. Material: PBMCs, obtained before any cancer treatment. The chain uses TRBV7-2 and TRBJ2-7; the D is unclear. The CDR3 sequence: CASSRPDSYEQYF. CDR3 bases: TGTGCCAGCAGCCGACCAGACTCCTACGAGCAGTACTTC.